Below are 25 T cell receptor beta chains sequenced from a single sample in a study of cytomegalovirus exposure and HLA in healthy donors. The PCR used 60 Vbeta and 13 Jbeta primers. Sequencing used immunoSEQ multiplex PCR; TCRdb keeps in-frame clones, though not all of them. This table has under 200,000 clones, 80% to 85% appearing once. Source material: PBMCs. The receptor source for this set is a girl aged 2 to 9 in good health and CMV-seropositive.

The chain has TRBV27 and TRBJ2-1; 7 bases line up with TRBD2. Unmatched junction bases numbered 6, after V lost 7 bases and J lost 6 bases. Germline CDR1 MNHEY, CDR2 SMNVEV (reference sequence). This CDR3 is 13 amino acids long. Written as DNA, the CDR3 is TGTGCCAGCATAAGGGCGGGAGTCAATGAGCAGTTCTTC. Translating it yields CASIRAGVNEQFF.

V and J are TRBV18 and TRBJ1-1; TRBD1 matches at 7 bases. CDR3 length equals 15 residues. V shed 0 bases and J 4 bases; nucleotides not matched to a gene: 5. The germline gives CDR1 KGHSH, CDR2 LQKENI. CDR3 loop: CASSPPLDRVTEAFF. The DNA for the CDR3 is TGTGCCAGCTCACCACCGCTCGACAGGGTCACTGAAGCTTTCTTT.

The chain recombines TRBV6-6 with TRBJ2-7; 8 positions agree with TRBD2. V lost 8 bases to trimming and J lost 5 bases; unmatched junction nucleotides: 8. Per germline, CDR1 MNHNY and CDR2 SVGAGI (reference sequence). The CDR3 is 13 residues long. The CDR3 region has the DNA TGTGCCAGCGCGACGGGAGGGATCGACGAGCAGTACTTC. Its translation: CASATGGIDEQYF.

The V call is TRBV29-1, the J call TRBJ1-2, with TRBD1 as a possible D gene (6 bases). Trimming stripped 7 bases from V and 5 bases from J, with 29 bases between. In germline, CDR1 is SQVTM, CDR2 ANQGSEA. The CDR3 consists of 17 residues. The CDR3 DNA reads TGCAGCGCTGGGGGGGCCCCGGACAGACAGAGAGGATATGGCTACACCTTC. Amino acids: CSAGGAPDRQRGYGYTF.

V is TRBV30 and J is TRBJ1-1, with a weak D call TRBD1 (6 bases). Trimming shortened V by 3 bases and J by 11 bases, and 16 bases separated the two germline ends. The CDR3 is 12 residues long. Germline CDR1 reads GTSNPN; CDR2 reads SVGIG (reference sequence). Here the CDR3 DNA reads TGTGCCTGGAGCCCCAGGGGAGGGCGGGCTTTCTTT. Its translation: CAWSPRGGRAFF.

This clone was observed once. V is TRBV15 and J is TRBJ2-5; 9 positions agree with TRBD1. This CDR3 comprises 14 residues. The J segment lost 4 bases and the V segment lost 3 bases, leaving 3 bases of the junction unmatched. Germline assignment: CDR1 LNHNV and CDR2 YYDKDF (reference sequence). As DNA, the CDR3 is TGTGCCACCAGCAGTGGGACAGGGCGAGAGACCCAGTACTTC. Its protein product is CATSSGTGRETQYF.

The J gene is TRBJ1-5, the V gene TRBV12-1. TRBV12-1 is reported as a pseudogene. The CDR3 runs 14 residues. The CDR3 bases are TGTGCCAGCAGCTCACAGGGAGGGAATCAGCCCCAGCATTTT. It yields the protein CASSSQGGNQPQHF.

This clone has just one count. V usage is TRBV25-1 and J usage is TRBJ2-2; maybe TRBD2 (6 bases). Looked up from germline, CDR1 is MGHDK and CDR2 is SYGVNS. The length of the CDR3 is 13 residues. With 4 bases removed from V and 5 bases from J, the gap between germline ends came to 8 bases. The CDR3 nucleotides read TGTGCCAGCAGTGGACTAGTAACCGGGGAGCTGTTTTTT. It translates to CASSGLVTGELFF.

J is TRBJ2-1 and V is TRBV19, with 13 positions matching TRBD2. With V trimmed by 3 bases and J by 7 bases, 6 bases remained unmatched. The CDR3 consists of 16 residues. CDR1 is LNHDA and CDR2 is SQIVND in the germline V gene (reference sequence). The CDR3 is CASSIRETSGRNEQFF. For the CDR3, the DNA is TGTGCCAGTAGTATCAGGGAGACTAGCGGGAGGAATGAGCAGTTCTTC.

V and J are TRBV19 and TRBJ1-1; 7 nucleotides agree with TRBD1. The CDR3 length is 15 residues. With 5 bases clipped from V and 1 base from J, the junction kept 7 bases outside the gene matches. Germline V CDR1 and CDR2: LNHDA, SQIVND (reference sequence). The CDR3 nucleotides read TGTGCCAGTAGTTCTCAACAGGGGTCGAACACTGAAGCTTTCTTT. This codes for CASSSQQGSNTEAFF.

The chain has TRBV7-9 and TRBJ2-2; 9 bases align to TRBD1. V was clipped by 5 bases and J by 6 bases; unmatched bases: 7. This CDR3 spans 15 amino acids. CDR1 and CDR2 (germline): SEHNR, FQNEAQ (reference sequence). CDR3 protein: CASSPQGAVAGELFF. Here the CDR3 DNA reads TGTGCCAGCAGCCCACAGGGGGCTGTCGCCGGGGAGCTGTTTTTT.

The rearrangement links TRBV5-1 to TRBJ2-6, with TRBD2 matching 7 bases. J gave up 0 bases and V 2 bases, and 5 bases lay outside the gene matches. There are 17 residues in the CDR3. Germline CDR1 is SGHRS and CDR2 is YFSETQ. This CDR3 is CASSFRAGVSGANVLTF. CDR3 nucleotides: TGCGCCAGCAGCTTTAGGGCGGGAGTCTCTGGGGCCAACGTCCTGACTTTC.

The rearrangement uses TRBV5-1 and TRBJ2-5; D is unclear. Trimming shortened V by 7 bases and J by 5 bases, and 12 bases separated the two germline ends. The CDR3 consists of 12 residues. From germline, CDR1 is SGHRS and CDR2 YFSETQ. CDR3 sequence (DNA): TGCGCCAGCGGCCGCCGGGTCGAGACCCAGTACTTC. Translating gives CASGRRVETQYF.

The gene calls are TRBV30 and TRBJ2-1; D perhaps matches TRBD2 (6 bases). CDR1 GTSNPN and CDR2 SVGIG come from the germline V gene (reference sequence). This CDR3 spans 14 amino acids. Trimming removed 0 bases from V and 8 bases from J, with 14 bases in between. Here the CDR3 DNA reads TGTGCCTGGAGTGTGAGGAAGACTAGGGATGAGCAGTTCTTC. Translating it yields CAWSVRKTRDEQFF.

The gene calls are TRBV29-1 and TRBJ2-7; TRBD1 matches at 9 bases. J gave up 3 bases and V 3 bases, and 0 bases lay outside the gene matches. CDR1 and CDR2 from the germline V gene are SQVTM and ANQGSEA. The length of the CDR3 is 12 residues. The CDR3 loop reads CSVETGGYEQYF. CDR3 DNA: TGCAGCGTTGAGACAGGGGGCTACGAGCAGTACTTC.

The CDR3 bases are TGTGCCAGCTCACTCGACAGCAATTATGGCTACACCTTC. The encoded protein is CASSLDSNYGYTF. The rearrangement joins TRBV18 to TRBJ1-2; weak D call: TRBD1 (5 bases). This CDR3 is built from 13 residues. Germline CDR1 reads KGHSH; CDR2 reads LQKENI. Deletions cut 4 bases from V and 5 bases from J, with 11 bases between. Complete variable domain (other parts from reference TRBV18 and TRBJ1-2): NAGVMQNPRHLVRRRGQEARLRCSPMKGHSHVYWYRQLPEEGLKFMVYLQKENIIDESGMPKERFSAEFPKEGPSILRIQQVVRGDSAAYFCASSLDSNYGYTFGSGTRLTVV.

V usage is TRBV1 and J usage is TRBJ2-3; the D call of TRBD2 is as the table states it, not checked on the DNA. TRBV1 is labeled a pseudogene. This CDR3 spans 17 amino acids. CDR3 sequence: CTAQGASGTRGTDTQYF. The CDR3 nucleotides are TGCACCGCCCAGGGGGCTAGCGGGACGAGGGGCACAGATACGCAGTATTTT.

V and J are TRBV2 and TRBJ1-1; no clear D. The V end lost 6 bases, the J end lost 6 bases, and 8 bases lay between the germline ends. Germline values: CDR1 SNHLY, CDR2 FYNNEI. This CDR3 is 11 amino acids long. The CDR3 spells CASRRVAEAFF. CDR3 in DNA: TGTGCCAGCAGGAGGGTGGCTGAAGCTTTCTTT.

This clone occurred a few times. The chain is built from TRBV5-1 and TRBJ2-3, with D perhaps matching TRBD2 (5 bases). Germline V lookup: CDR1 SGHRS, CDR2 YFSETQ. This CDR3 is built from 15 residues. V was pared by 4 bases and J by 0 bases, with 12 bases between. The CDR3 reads CASSQAGTSTDTQYF. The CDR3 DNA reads TGCGCCAGCAGCCAGGCGGGCACTAGCACAGATACGCAGTATTTT.

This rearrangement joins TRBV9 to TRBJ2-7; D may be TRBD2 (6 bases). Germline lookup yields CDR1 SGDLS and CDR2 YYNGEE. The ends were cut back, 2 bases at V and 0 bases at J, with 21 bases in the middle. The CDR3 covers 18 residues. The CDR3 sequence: CASSVRPVDWGDSYEQYF. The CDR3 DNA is TGTGCCAGCAGCGTCCGCCCCGTTGATTGGGGGGACTCCTACGAGCAGTACTTC.

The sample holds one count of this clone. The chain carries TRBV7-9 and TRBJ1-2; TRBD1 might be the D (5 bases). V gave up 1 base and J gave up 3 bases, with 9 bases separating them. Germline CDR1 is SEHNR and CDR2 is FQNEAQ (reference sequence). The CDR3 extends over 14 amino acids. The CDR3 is CASSLVPRDYGYTF. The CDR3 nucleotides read TGTGCCAGCAGCTTAGTTCCCAGGGACTATGGCTACACCTTC.

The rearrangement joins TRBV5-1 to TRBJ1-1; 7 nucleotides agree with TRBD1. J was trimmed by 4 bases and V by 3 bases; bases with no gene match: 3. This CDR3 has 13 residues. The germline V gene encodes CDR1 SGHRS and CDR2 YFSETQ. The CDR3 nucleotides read TGCGCCAGCAGCTCCCAGGGGGGCACTGAAGCTTTCTTT. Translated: CASSSQGGTEAFF.

The CDR3 DNA is TGTGCCAGCAGGCAGAACTACAATCAGCCCCAGCATTTT. Protein sequence: CASRQNYNQPQHF. The gene calls are TRBV6-5 and TRBJ1-5; D gene unclear. From germline, CDR1 is MNHEY and CDR2 SVGAGI. V gave up 6 bases and J gave up 3 bases, with 9 bases separating them. This CDR3 has 13 amino acids.

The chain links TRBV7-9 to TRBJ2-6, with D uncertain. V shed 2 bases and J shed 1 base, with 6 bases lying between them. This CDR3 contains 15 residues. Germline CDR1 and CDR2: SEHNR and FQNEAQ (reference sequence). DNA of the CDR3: TGTGCCAGCAGCTTACCTAGATCTGGGGCCAACGTCCTGACTTTC. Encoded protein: CASSLPRSGANVLTF.

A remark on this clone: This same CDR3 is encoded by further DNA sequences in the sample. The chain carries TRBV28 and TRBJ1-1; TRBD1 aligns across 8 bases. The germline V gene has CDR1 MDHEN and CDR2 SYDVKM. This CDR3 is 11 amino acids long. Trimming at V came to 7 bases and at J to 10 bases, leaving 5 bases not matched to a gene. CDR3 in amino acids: CASTLDRAAFF. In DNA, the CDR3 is TGTGCCAGCACCTTGGACAGGGCAGCTTTCTTT. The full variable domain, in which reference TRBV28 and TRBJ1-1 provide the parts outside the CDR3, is DVKVTQSSRYLVKRTGEKVFLECVQDMDHENMFWYRQDPGLGLRLIYFSYDVKMKEKGDIPEGYSVSREKKERFSLILESASTNQTSMYLCASTLDRAAFFGQGTRLTVV.